This T cell receptor (beta chain) was found in a study of sequential checkpoint blockade in melanoma. Study details: TCRβ was sequenced from DNA of under 100 pretreatment tumors. After nivolumab or ipilimumab alone, over 20 patients had week-13 rebiopsies. Study-wide points: In arm A, pretreatment tumor clonality was associated with response.

The table came from immunoSEQ multiplex PCR; TCRdb's copy has only in-frame clones and leaves some out. This sample carries roughly 20,000 clones, around 30% of them seen once, and the ten largest clones take more than 6.5%. This clone was counted only a few times. Its specificity is unknown. Trimming cost V 4 bases and J 2 bases; bases outside gene matches: 14. This CDR3 has 18 residues. CDR1 is SGHNT and CDR2 is YENEEA in the germline V gene. Treatment in this sample: randomized to nivolumab then ipilimumab (arm A) or the reverse (arm B). The sequence was collected from a human donor with melanoma. The sample in question was tumor tissue (inferred from file names), obtained from a patient given nivolumab and ipilimumab in sequence. This rearrangement joins TRBV11-3 to TRBJ2-1; 7 bases align to TRBD1. The CDR3 DNA reads TGTGCCAGCAGCTCCGACCTAAAGGGGGCGATCCCCTACAATGAGCAGTTCTTC. Encoded protein: CASSSDLKGAIPYNEQFF.